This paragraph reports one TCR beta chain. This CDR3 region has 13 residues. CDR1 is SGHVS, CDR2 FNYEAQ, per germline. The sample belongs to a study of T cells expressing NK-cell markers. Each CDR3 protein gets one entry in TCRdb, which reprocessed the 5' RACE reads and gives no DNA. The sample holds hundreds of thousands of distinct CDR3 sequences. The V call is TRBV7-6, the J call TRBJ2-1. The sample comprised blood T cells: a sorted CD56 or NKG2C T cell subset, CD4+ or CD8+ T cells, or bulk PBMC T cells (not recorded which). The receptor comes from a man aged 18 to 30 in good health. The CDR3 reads CASSLNLGNEQFF.